The rows below give T cell receptor beta chains drawn from one sample of a study of vaccination effects on CD4 cells after COVID-19. Their target antigens are unknown. Clones were sequenced by immunoSEQ multiplex PCR, and TCRdb holds only the in-frame ones, with some missing. The sample comprises about 73,000 clones, 73% of which are singletons, and about 2% rests with the top ten. Sample: CD4+ T cells from PBMCs cultured without peptide, taken after COVID-19 vaccination. These receptors originate from a human donor who received a COVID-19 vaccine. Both conserved end residues are part of each CDR3. The D gene is left open where the match is weak.

TRBJ1-4 | TRBV7-3 | - | CASSLGLF
TRBJ1-6 | TRBV28 | - | CASRPTGYNSPLHF
TRBJ1-2 | TRBV4-1 | - | CASSPSEGGTNYGYTF
TRBJ2-5 | TRBV7-2 | - | CASSYGTVETQYF
TRBJ1-1 | TRBV19 | - | CASSIPTNTEAFF
TRBJ1-2 | TRBV24-1 | - | CATSDLADGYTF
TRBJ2-2 | TRBV4-1 | - | CASSLVSRSNTGELFF
TRBJ2-4 | TRBV28 | TRBD1 | CASSPGDRKKNIQYF
TRBJ1-1 | TRBV24-1 | - | CATSPAGSVTEAFF
TRBJ2-2 | TRBV6-2/TRBV6-3 | TRBD2 | CASSPTSGGPTGELFF
TRBJ1-1 | TRBV9 | - | CASSVDLQREAFF
TRBJ2-1 | TRBV5-1 | TRBD1 | CASSSGQGYNEQFF
TRBJ1-3 | TRBV28 | - | CASSPAGTQGVGNTIYF
TRBJ1-5 | TRBV19 | - | CASSIDHGPDQPQHF
TRBJ1-1 | TRBV19 | - | CASRQEGGRTEAFF
TRBJ1-5 | TRBV2 | - | CASTRSVYQPQHF
TRBJ2-3 | TRBV6-5 | - | CASSLRPDTQYF
TRBJ1-4 | TRBV6-2/TRBV6-3 | - | CASSYGVPGINEKLFF
TRBJ2-2 | TRBV11-1 | - | CASNLFGGELFF
TRBJ2-1 | TRBV18 | - | CASSPPGFSGLNEQFF
TRBJ2-3 | TRBV27 | TRBD2 | CASAGGPAHVTQYF
TRBJ1-4 | TRBV2 | TRBD1 | CASRPGQVNEKLFF
TRBJ1-2 | TRBV7-2 | - | CASSLNRATNYGYTF
TRBJ2-5 | TRBV28 | - | CASSSPGTLKETQYF
TRBJ2-5 | TRBV30 | - | CAWSASRETQYF
TRBJ1-6 | TRBV29-1 | TRBD1 | CSARQGTNSPLHF
TRBJ2-1 | TRBV7-2 | - | CASSLDRFYNEQFF
TRBJ1-1 | TRBV6-5 | - | CASSFQGWNTEAFF
TRBJ1-1 | TRBV19 | TRBD1 | CASRNRGQRNTEAFF
TRBJ2-5 | TRBV12-2 | - | CASRSHSGGAQETQYF
TRBJ2-2 | TRBV24-1 | - | CATSGRGTGELFF
TRBJ1-1 | TRBV18 | - | CASSPGMQALKNTEAFF
TRBJ1-1 | TRBV11-2 | TRBD1 | CASSPGRTGGNTEAFF
TRBJ1-3 | TRBV30 | - | CAWRLGSGNTIYF
TRBJ1-2 | TRBV24-1 | - | CATSGDGGYTF
TRBJ2-5 | TRBV18 | - | CASSPQGVETQYF
TRBJ2-3 | TRBV3-1/TRBV3-2 | - | CASSQDQNTQYF
TRBJ2-5 | TRBV6-5 | TRBD1 | CASRRTGQETQYF
TRBJ1-4 | TRBV6-2/TRBV6-3 | - | CASSFLTTNEKLFF
TRBJ1-3 | TRBV18 | - | CASSPGVASGNTIYF
TRBJ2-5 | TRBV13 | TRBD2 | CASSPGLAGGAETQYF
TRBJ1-4 | TRBV6-1 | - | CASSVGKGLANEKLFF
TRBJ2-1 | TRBV10-1 | TRBD2 | CASSDGGSSYNEQFF
TRBJ2-5 | TRBV27 | - | CASSTLRGTETQYF
TRBJ1-1 | TRBV6-4 | - | CASSDRDGNTEAFF
TRBJ2-3 | TRBV11-2 | TRBD2 | CASSYTAGGTDTQYF
TRBJ2-5 | TRBV7-2 | - | CASSLLDDRQTQYF
TRBJ1-1 | TRBV2 | - | CASSGTPGGEAFF
TRBJ2-3 | TRBV24-1 | TRBD1 | CATKGQADTQYF
TRBJ1-1 | TRBV10-3 | - | CATADRLNTEAFF
TRBJ2-5 | TRBV6-5 | TRBD2 | CATTDPGGGGETQYF
TRBJ1-6 | TRBV6-5 | - | CASSYASDSYNSPLHF
TRBJ1-1 | TRBV5-1 | TRBD1 | CASSGGQGGNTEAFF
TRBJ2-5 | TRBV24-1 | - | CATSDPTSLAGETQYF
TRBJ2-5 | TRBV5-1 | - | CASSIQETQYF
TRBJ2-6 | TRBV10-2 | - | CASVTSGANVLTF
TRBJ1-3 | TRBV28 | - | CASINGGNPGNTIYF